Following are 31 T cell receptor beta chains from one sample sequenced in a study of cytomegalovirus exposure and HLA in healthy donors. PCR amplification relied on 60 Vbeta primers (plus 13 Jbeta primers). TCRdb's copy holds only in-frame clones and misses some; the assay was immunoSEQ multiplex PCR. The sample contains more than 100,000 clones, approximately 75% of which appear only once. The sequencing input was PBMCs. All receptors derive from a man in his fifties in good health and CMV-seropositive.

A word on this clone: The sample carries other DNA sequences with the same CDR3. This chain connects TRBV6-5 to TRBJ1-2, with 11 positions matching TRBD1. This CDR3 contains 15 residues. J gave up 8 bases and V 2 bases, and 7 bases lay outside the gene matches. Germline CDR1 MNHEY, CDR2 SVGAGI. CDR3: CASSYLGQGARGYTF. In DNA form, the CDR3 reads TGTGCCAGCAGTTACCTAGGACAGGGGGCACGGGGCTACACCTTC.

The chain uses TRBV7-9 and TRBJ2-5; possible D gene TRBD2, 6 bases. V lost 3 bases and J 5 bases, leaving 13 bases between the germline ends. The CDR3 loop spans 14 amino acids. CDR1 is SEHNR and CDR2 is FQNEAQ in the germline V gene (reference sequence). CDR3 in amino acids: CASSFDLRGETQYF. The CDR3 DNA reads as TGTGCCAGCAGCTTTGACCTCCGGGGGGAGACCCAGTACTTC.

The V gene is TRBV7-2, the J gene TRBJ2-1, with a possible D match to TRBD2 (5 bases). V lost 0 bases, J lost 6 bases, and 18 bases lay in between. The germline V gene encodes CDR1 SGHTA and CDR2 FQGNSA. This CDR3 region has 17 residues. CDR3 DNA sequence: TGTGCCAGCAGCTTAGCGGGAGTTAGCGCTGGTCTCAATGAGCAGTTCTTC. Translation: CASSLAGVSAGLNEQFF.

This chain connects TRBV20-1 to TRBJ1-1; D is unclear. The CDR3 has 11 residues. Trimming took 6 bases from V and 1 from J, leaving 6 bases between them. The germline CDR1 and CDR2 sequences are DFQATT and SNEGSKA (reference sequence). In nucleotides, the CDR3 is TGCAGTGCGCCGCGGAACACTGAAGCTTTCTTT. This encodes CSAPRNTEAFF.

The chain carries TRBV4-3 and TRBJ1-3; D may be TRBD1 (5 bases). Trimming removed 0 bases at V and 6 bases at J, with 24 bases between. Germline CDR1 LGHNA, CDR2 YSLEER. There are 19 residues in the CDR3. The CDR3 sequence: CASSQDRGGQVDRLNTIYF. For the CDR3, the DNA is TGCGCCAGCAGCCAAGATAGGGGAGGGCAGGTCGACCGGTTAAACACCATATATTTT.

The rearrangement uses TRBV7-9 and TRBJ1-2, with a weak D call TRBD1 (6 bases). The CDR3 is 17 residues long. V was cut by 5 bases and J by 6 bases, with 25 bases left in between. Germline V CDR1 and CDR2: SEHNR, FQNEAQ (reference sequence). CDR3 in amino acids: CASSPSRRPTGTDGYTF. The CDR3 DNA is TGTGCCAGCAGCCCCTCGCGCCGACCGACAGGTACCGATGGCTACACCTTC.

This chain connects TRBV11-2 to TRBJ2-7; TRBD2 agrees at 8 bases. With V trimmed by 5 bases and J by 3 bases, 15 bases remained unmatched. Germline V gene sequence: CDR1 SGHAT, CDR2 FQNNGV. The CDR3 spans 17 residues. The CDR3 sequence is CASSPSGGLARNYEQYF. The CDR3 region has the DNA TGTGCCAGCAGCCCGAGCGGTGGACTAGCCAGGAACTACGAGCAGTACTTC.

The genes are TRBV6-5 and TRBJ1-1; D gene uncertain. Germline lookup yields CDR1 MNHEY and CDR2 SVGAGI. V lost 5 bases, J lost 6 bases, and 10 bases lay in between. This CDR3 spans 12 amino acids. The DNA of the CDR3 is TGTGCCAGCAGTCACGGGTCCCCTGAAGCTTTCTTT. It encodes CASSHGSPEAFF.

This clone was detected once. The gene calls are TRBV6-5 and TRBJ1-3; a weak D match, TRBD1 (6 bases). Germline V gives CDR1 MNHEY, CDR2 SVGAGI. The V and J ends lost 6 bases and 0 bases respectively, with 12 bases between them. CDR3 length: 15 residues. The CDR3 nucleotides are TGTGCCAGCAGACCGGACAGTCGCTCTGGAAACACCATATATTTT. Its protein product is CASRPDSRSGNTIYF.

This chain connects TRBV19 to TRBJ2-3, with 8 bases that match TRBD2. Germline assignment: CDR1 LNHDA and CDR2 SQIVND (reference sequence). The CDR3 consists of 15 residues. Trimming at V came to 5 bases and at J to 2 bases, leaving 6 bases not matched to a gene. CDR3 coding DNA: TGTGCCAGTAGTGGGCGGGGGGCCTTCACAGATACGCAGTATTTT. This gives the protein CASSGRGAFTDTQYF.

Only one count was recorded for this clone. This rearrangement joins TRBV12-5 to TRBJ2-1; 14 nucleotides line up with TRBD2. The V and J ends lost 2 bases and 3 bases, in that order; junction bases with no gene match: 6. Per germline, CDR1 LGHNT and CDR2 FRNRAP. This CDR3 is built from 18 residues. The CDR3 coding sequence is TGTGCTAGTGGTTTGCCACCGGGACTAGCGGGAGACTACAATGAGCAGTTCTTC. Its protein is CASGLPPGLAGDYNEQFF.

This chain uses TRBV5-1 with TRBJ2-7; TRBD1 might be the D (5 bases). V was shortened by 2 bases and J by 3 bases, with 6 bases between the two germline ends. The CDR3 extends over 12 amino acids. The germline gives CDR1 SGHRS, CDR2 YFSETQ. DNA of the CDR3: TGCGCCAGCAGCTTAAGGGGCTACGAGCAGTACTTC. This codes for CASSLRGYEQYF.

The gene calls are TRBV4-3 and TRBJ2-2; D is perhaps TRBD1 (6 bases). This CDR3 has 15 residues. From germline, CDR1 is LGHNA and CDR2 YSLEER. V lost 1 base to trimming and J lost 4 bases, with 10 bases between them. The CDR3 sequence: CASSQGQAITGELFF. DNA for the CDR3: TGCGCCAGCAGCCAAGGACAGGCGATCACCGGGGAGCTGTTTTTT.

This rearrangement joins TRBV29-1 to TRBJ2-3; 7 nucleotides agree with TRBD2. Germline CDR1 and CDR2: SQVTM and ANQGSEA. Trimming took 4 bases from V and 4 from J; bases not matched to a gene: 5. The CDR3 contains 13 residues. CDR3 residues: CSVAAGAPDTQYF. The CDR3 DNA reads TGCAGCGTTGCTGCGGGAGCCCCAGATACGCAGTATTTT.

Only a few counts were recorded for this clone. This chain connects TRBV5-8 to TRBJ2-5; 13 bases agree with TRBD2. CDR1 is SGHTS and CDR2 is YDEGEE in the germline V gene. The length of the CDR3 is 15 residues. V shed 4 bases and J 4 bases; nucleotides not matched to a gene: 4. The CDR3 coding sequence is TGTGCCAGCAGCGTCGGGACTAGCGGGGTAGAGACCCAGTACTTC. Protein sequence: CASSVGTSGVETQYF.

This rearrangement joins TRBV11-3 to TRBJ2-2; a weak D match, TRBD1 (6 bases). This CDR3 has 15 residues. Trimming took off 1 base at V and 2 bases at J, with 8 bases between the two ends. Germline CDR1 SGHNT, CDR2 YENEEA. The CDR3 bases are TGTGCCAGCAGCTTAGGGGACATAAACACCGGGGAGCTGTTTTTT. Its translation is CASSLGDINTGELFF.

The rearrangement links TRBV6-5 to TRBJ1-4; D is possibly TRBD1 (5 bases). V was shortened by 5 bases and J by 7 bases, with 11 bases between the two germline ends. The CDR3 runs 13 residues. In germline, CDR1 is MNHEY, CDR2 SVGAGI. The CDR3, as DNA: TGTGCCAGCAGTGATGGCGGGACTGAAAAACTGTTTTTT. This codes for CASSDGGTEKLFF.

The chain is built from TRBV6-6 and TRBJ1-5; D gene uncertain. Germline CDR1 reads MNHNY; CDR2 reads SVGAGI (reference sequence). The CDR3 is 12 amino acids. V was clipped by 6 bases and J by 10 bases, with 13 bases between them. DNA for the CDR3: TGTGCCAGCAGATCGGCGGTTCTTCCCCAGCATTTT. It yields the protein CASRSAVLPQHF.

This sequence joins TRBV14 and TRBJ2-7, with 11 bases identical to TRBD2. V was pared by 0 bases and J by 3 bases, with 4 bases of the junction left unmatched. This CDR3 is built from 16 residues. Germline V gene sequence: CDR1 SGHDN, CDR2 FVKESK. CDR3 protein: CASSQEGTSGNYEQYF. Here the CDR3 DNA reads TGTGCCAGCAGCCAAGAAGGGACTAGCGGCAACTACGAGCAGTACTTC. The whole variable domain, remainder taken from reference TRBV14 and TRBJ2-7, is EAGVTQFPSHSVIEKGQTVTLRCDPISGHDNLYWYRRVMGKEIKFLLHFVKESKQDESGMPNNRFLAERTGGTYSTLKVQPAELEDSGVYFCASSQEGTSGNYEQYFGPGTRLTVT.

This clone appeared once. V gene TRBV28 combines with J gene TRBJ2-7; 8 nucleotides line up with TRBD2. Germline loops: CDR1 MDHEN, CDR2 SYDVKM. Unmatched junction bases numbered 12, after V lost 4 bases and J lost 4 bases. There are 16 residues in the CDR3. The CDR3 spells CASSSRFQRERYEQYF. CDR3 nucleotides: TGTGCCAGCAGTTCCCGGTTCCAGCGGGAGCGGTACGAGCAGTACTTC.

The chain recombines TRBV4-1 with TRBJ1-2; D is perhaps TRBD1 (5 bases). CDR3 length: 17 residues. The germline gives CDR1 MGHRA, CDR2 YSYEKL. The ends were cut back, 2 bases at V and 4 bases at J, with 20 bases in the middle. The CDR3 nucleotides read TGCGCCAGCAGCCAACTGCTTCGGGGGGGAGATGTCTATGGCTACACCTTC. This codes for CASSQLLRGGDVYGYTF.

The chain employs TRBV19 and TRBJ2-7, with 7 bases matching TRBD1. CDR3 size: 14 residues. CDR1 is LNHDA, CDR2 SQIVND, per germline (reference sequence). Trimming removed 4 bases from V and 1 base from J; junction bases left unmatched: 4. CDR3 amino acids: CASSTWDRSYEQYF. The CDR3 DNA reads TGTGCCAGTAGTACATGGGACAGATCCTACGAGCAGTACTTC.

The chain employs TRBV5-6 and TRBJ1-1, with TRBD1 identical over 8 bases. Germline trimming cut 4 bases from V and 7 bases from J; bases unmatched to any gene: 9. CDR3 length equals 14 residues. The germline V gene encodes CDR1 SGHDT and CDR2 YYEEEE. Here the CDR3 DNA reads TGTGCCAGCAGCCCTGGGACAGGCAGGGGTGAAGCTTTCTTT. It specifies CASSPGTGRGEAFF.

This chain connects TRBV6-1 to TRBJ1-2, with 9 bases that match TRBD1. V lost 5 bases and J lost 4; bases outside the gene matches: 8. CDR1 MNHNS and CDR2 SASEGT come from the germline V gene. The CDR3 length is 15 residues. The CDR3 DNA sequence: TGTGCCAGCAGTACCGACAGGGGGGGAATCTATGGCTACACCTTC. Amino acid sequence: CASSTDRGGIYGYTF.

The rearrangement uses TRBV10-2 and TRBJ1-1; TRBD1 agrees at 7 bases. CDR3 length: 14 amino acids. Trimming took 7 bases from V and 1 from J; bases not matched to a gene: 6. CDR1 and CDR2 from the germline V gene are WSHSY and SAAADI. CDR3 loop: CASKRQGGNTEAFF. The CDR3 nucleotides read TGCGCCAGCAAACGACAGGGAGGGAACACTGAAGCTTTCTTT.

This sequence joins TRBV5-5 and TRBJ2-7; tentative D call: TRBD1 (6 bases). CDR1 is SGHKS, CDR2 YYEKEE, per germline (reference sequence). Trimming left V 5 bases short and J 13 bases short, with 22 bases between. The CDR3 contains 13 residues. The CDR3 protein is CASSTGAGVQDYF. The DNA of the CDR3 is TGTGCCAGCAGTACCGGTGCAGGGGTCCAAGACTACTTC.

The chain's CDR3 is CASSPTGQGRTEAFF. DNA of the CDR3: TGTGCCAGCAGCCCGACCGGACAGGGGAGGACTGAAGCTTTCTTT. This chain connects TRBV9 to TRBJ1-1, with 9 positions matching TRBD1. The length of the CDR3 is 15 residues. The V gene end was trimmed by 4 bases and the J gene end by 5 bases; junction bases not matched to a gene: 9. Germline loops: CDR1 SGDLS, CDR2 YYNGEE. Looking up the rest from reference TRBV9 and TRBJ1-1 gives the full variable domain: DSGVTQTPKHLITATGQRVTLRCSPRSGDLSVYWYQQSLDQGLQFLIQYYNGEERAKGNILERFSAQQFPDLHSELNLSSLELGDSALYFCASSPTGQGRTEAFFGQGTRLTVV.

The gene calls are TRBV10-3 and TRBJ2-3, with 8 bases identical to TRBD1. Looked up from germline, CDR1 is ENHRY and CDR2 is SYGVKD. V lost 10 bases to trimming and J lost 2 bases; unmatched junction nucleotides: 5. The CDR3 loop spans 13 amino acids. The CDR3 nucleotides read TGTGCCACAAACAGGGGGGCCACAGATACGCAGTATTTT. It translates to CATNRGATDTQYF.

The rearrangement uses TRBV6-1 and TRBJ2-7, with a tentative D call TRBD1 (6 bases). The V and J ends lost 2 bases and 0 bases respectively, with 11 bases between them. This CDR3 comprises 15 residues. Germline V gene lookup returns CDR1 MNHNS and CDR2 SASEGT. The CDR3 spells CASSEWTASSYEQYF. The CDR3 DNA reads as TGTGCCAGCAGTGAATGGACAGCTTCCTCCTACGAGCAGTACTTC.

V is TRBV25-1 and J is TRBJ1-2, with no clear D. The CDR3 length is 13 residues. V lost 6 bases and J lost 4, with 12 bases in between. Germline-derived CDR1 and CDR2 are MGHDK and SYGVNS. CDR3 nucleotide sequence: TGTGCCAGCAGCACCGGGAGCCTCTATGGCTACACCTTC. Translated, it gives CASSTGSLYGYTF.

The rearrangement joins TRBV4-1 to TRBJ2-5, with 10 positions matching TRBD2. The CDR3 runs to 15 residues. Trimming removed 0 bases from V and 4 bases from J; junction bases left unmatched: 2. The germline CDR1 and CDR2 sequences are MGHRA and YSYEKL. The DNA of the CDR3 is TGCGCCAGCAGCCAAGAGGCTAGCGGGAGAGAGACCCAGTACTTC. Amino acid sequence: CASSQEASGRETQYF.